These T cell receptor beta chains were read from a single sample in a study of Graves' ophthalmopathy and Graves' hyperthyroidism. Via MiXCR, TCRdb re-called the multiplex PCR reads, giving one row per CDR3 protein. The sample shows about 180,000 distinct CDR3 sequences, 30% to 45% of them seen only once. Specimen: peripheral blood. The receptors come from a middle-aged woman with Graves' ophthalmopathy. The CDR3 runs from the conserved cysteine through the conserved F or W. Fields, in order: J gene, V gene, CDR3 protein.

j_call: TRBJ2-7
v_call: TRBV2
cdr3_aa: CASLPGQGYEQYF

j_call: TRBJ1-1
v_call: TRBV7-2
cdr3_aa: CASSQRDRWNTEAFF

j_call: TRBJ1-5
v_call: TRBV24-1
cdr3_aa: CATSDLVAGPQHF

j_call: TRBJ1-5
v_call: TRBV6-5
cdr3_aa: CASIGRYSNQPQHF

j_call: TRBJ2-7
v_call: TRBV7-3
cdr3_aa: CASSLQGAGDEQYF

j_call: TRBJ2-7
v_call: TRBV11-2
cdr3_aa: CASSLSTGLASYEQYF

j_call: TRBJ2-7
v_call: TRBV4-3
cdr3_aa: CASSSARGGTYEQYF

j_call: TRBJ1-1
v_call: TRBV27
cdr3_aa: CASKVGEGLDTEAFF

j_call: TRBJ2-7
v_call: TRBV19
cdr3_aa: CASSKRADRTYEQYF

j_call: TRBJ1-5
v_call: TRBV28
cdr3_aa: CASSQLEGRWPQHF

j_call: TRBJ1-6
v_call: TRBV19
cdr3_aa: CASSTQEYNSPLHF

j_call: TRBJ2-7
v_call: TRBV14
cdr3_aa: CASSQVSGVEQYF

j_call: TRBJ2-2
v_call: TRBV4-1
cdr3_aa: CASSPGTLLTGELFF

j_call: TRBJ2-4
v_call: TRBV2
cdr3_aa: CASSEGLAVAKNIQYF

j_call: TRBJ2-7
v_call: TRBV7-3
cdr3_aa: CASSSTGNNEQYF

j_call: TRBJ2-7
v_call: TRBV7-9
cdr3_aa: CASSLAGGSYEQYF

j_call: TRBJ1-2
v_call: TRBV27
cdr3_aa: CASSLKGRLVYGYTF

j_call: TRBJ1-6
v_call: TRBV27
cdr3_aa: CASSLSQGAEVLPLHF

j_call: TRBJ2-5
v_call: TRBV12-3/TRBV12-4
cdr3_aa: CASSQAMGETQYF

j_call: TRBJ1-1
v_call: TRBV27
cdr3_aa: CASSLGRGQMNTEAFF

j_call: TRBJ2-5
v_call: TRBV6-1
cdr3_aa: CASKYGRVPQETQYF

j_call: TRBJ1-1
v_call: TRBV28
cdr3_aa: CASRPTGTEAFF

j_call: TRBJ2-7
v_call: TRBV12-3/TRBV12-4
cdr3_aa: CASSLGGSYSYEQYF

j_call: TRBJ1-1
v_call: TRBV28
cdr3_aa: CASSLRQITEAFF

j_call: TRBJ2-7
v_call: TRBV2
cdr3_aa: CASSEAWGPSYEQYF

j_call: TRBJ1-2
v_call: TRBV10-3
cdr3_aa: CAISDPFRDGTYNYGYTF

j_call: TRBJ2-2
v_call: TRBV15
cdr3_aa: CATTGLLNTGELFF

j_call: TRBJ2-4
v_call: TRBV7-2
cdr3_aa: CASSSGGGVKVQYF

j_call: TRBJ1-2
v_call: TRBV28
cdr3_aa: CASRRLLFDGYTF